This is a list of T cell receptor beta chains from one sample in a study of T cell changes during pregnancy in multiple sclerosis. Profiling relied on immunoSEQ multiplex PCR, and the TCRdb table lists in-frame clones only, not all of them. The sample contains some 30,000 clones, 85% to 90% of which appear only once. This sample comprised CD8+ T cells from peripheral blood mononuclear cells, obtained before pregnancy. These receptors were collected from a female donor with multiple sclerosis, enrolled in a pregnancy study. The CDR3 runs from the conserved cysteine through the conserved F or W. The D gene is left open where the match is weak. A clone size is listed for some rows: how often the clone was seen (once, few, many), or a class if it is expanded.

V,D,J,size,DNA,CDR3
TRBV5-6,-,TRBJ2-7,-,TGTGCCAGCAGCTTGGGGGCAGGGGCCTACGAGCAGTACTTC,CASSLGAGAYEQYF
TRBV13,-,TRBJ2-2,-,TGTGCCAGCAGCTCCTCTCCGGAGGCCCGGGAGCTGTTTTTT,CASSSSPEARELFF
TRBV11-2,TRBD2,TRBJ2-1,-,TGTGCCAGCAGCAGACTAGCGGGGAAGGACAATGAGCAGTTCTTC,CASSRLAGKDNEQFF
TRBV5-8,-,TRBJ1-1,once,TGTGCCAGCAGCTTAGCGGGGGGGGGCACTGAAGCTTTCTTT,CASSLAGGGTEAFF
TRBV7-9,-,TRBJ2-7,once,TGTGCCAGCAGCTTCAGTCAGGGACACTCCTACGAGCAGTACTTC,CASSFSQGHSYEQYF
TRBV28,TRBD1,TRBJ2-7,-,TGTGCCAGCAGCCGCCGGGACAGGGTCCCCCACGAGCAGTACTTC,CASSRRDRVPHEQYF
TRBV5-4,TRBD1,TRBJ2-1,-,TGCGCCAGCAGCCAAGAACAGGGGGGTTACAATGAGCAGTTCTTC,CASSQEQGGYNEQFF
TRBV10-3,-,TRBJ1-2,once,TGTGCCATCACTCCGATACAGGGCGAGTCCTATGGCTACACCTTC,CAITPIQGESYGYTF
TRBV5-1,-,TRBJ2-2,-,TGCGCCAGCAGATATTACACCGGGGAGCTGTTTTTT,CASRYYTGELFF
TRBV27,-,TRBJ1-5,-,TGTGCCAGCAGTCCCGGGTCCTGGAATCAGCCCCAGCATTTT,CASSPGSWNQPQHF
TRBV19,TRBD2,TRBJ2-1,-,TGTGCCAGTAGCTTTAGCGGGTACGGTAGGGAGCAGTTCTTC,CASSFSGYGREQFF
TRBV10-1,-,TRBJ1-3,-,TGCGCCAAGGACAGCAGAACGTGGGGAAACACCATATATTTT,CAKDSRTWGNTIYF
TRBV27,-,TRBJ2-7,-,TGTGCCAGCACTCTCCTGGGGCAGGGGAGCTACGAGCAGTACTTC,CASTLLGQGSYEQYF
TRBV13,-,TRBJ2-7,once,TGTGCCAGCAGCTTTGACAGCTACGAGCAGTACTTC,CASSFDSYEQYF
TRBV9,-,TRBJ1-1,-,TGTGCCAGCAGCGCGGGGGGGAAGACTGAAGCTTTCTTT,CASSAGGKTEAFF
TRBV5-4,-,TRBJ2-7,-,TGTGCCAGCAGCACCGGTTATGAGCAGTACTTC,CASSTGYEQYF
TRBV13,TRBD1,TRBJ2-1,-,TGTGCCAGCACCTTTACAGGGGGGTTCTACAATGAGCAGTTCTTC,CASTFTGGFYNEQFF
TRBV9,-,TRBJ1-2,-,TGTGCCAGCAGCGTAGTACCTGGGACAAACTATGGCTACACCTTC,CASSVVPGTNYGYTF
TRBV5-1,TRBD1,TRBJ2-7,-,TGCGCCAGCAGCGGCGGGACAGGGATTTACGAGCAGTACTTC,CASSGGTGIYEQYF
TRBV4-2,TRBD1,TRBJ1-2,once,TGTGCCAGCAGCCAAGACGGTGACAGGGTTGATGGCTACACCTTC,CASSQDGDRVDGYTF
TRBV7-2,-,TRBJ2-3,few,TGTGCCAGCAGCTTACGGTCGGTCCCCACGATCACAGATACGCAGTATTTT,CASSLRSVPTITDTQYF
TRBV28,TRBD2,TRBJ2-6,-,TGTGCCAGCAGTTTGGGGACTAGCGGGGGTGGGGCCAACGTCCTGACTTTC,CASSLGTSGGGANVLTF
TRBV28,-,TRBJ1-1,few,TGTGCCAGCAGCTACCAGAACACTGAAGCTTTCTTT,CASSYQNTEAFF
TRBV19,TRBD1,TRBJ1-1,few,TGTGCCAGTACCGCCGGACAGGGGGGGAACACTGAAGCTTTCTTT,CASTAGQGGNTEAFF
TRBV6-6,TRBD1,TRBJ1-1,-,TGTGCCAGCAGCGACCCCGGGACAGGCAACACTGAAGCTTTCTTT,CASSDPGTGNTEAFF
TRBV6-5,-,TRBJ2-7,-,TGTGCCAGCAGCTACACCGTGACAGCGAGAGGCTACGAGCAGTACTTC,CASSYTVTARGYEQYF
TRBV2,-,TRBJ1-1,few,TGTGCCAGCAGGCGGACAGTGAACACTGAAGCTTTCTTT,CASRRTVNTEAFF
TRBV28,TRBD1,TRBJ1-6,-,TGTGCCAGCAGTTTACCCTCCGGGACAGGGTTTTCACCCCTCCACTTT,CASSLPSGTGFSPLHF
TRBV4-2,TRBD1,TRBJ1-2,-,TGTGCCACGGAGAGGGGGCTGGGCTATGGCTACACCTTC,CATERGLGYGYTF
TRBV5-1,-,TRBJ2-1,once,TGCGCCAGCGCCTCGGTGTCCGGGGTCAATGAGCAGTTCTTC,CASASVSGVNEQFF
TRBV19,TRBD1,TRBJ2-1,-,TGTGCCAGTAGTATCACAGGGGAGATAGGTGAGCAGTTCTTC,CASSITGEIGEQFF
TRBV27,-,TRBJ2-5,-,TGTGCCAGCAGTTTATACTCCCAAGAGACCCAGTACTTC,CASSLYSQETQYF
TRBV13,-,TRBJ1-6,-,TGTGCCAGCAGCTTAGGCCTTGGAGGCAATTCACCCCTCCACTTT,CASSLGLGGNSPLHF
TRBV5-5,TRBD1,TRBJ2-1,-,TGTGCCAGCAGCTTGAAAGCCGGGGACAGTTCCTACAATGAGCAGTTCTTC,CASSLKAGDSSYNEQFF
TRBV13,TRBD1,TRBJ1-2,-,TGTGCCAGCAGCTTTCTACTAGGGGGCGCGGACTATGGCTACACCTTC,CASSFLLGGADYGYTF
TRBV19,-,TRBJ1-5,-,TGTGCCAGTAGTATAGCAGGGGATGGTCAGCCCCAGCATTTT,CASSIAGDGQPQHF
TRBV27,-,TRBJ2-1,once,TGTGCCAGCAGTTTATTTACAGGCTCCTACAATGAGCAGTTCTTC,CASSLFTGSYNEQFF
TRBV9,TRBD1,TRBJ2-3,-,TGTGCCAGCAGCGTCTCGGGGACAGGGGGAGATACGCAGTATTTT,CASSVSGTGGDTQYF
TRBV11-2,TRBD1,TRBJ2-7,-,TGTGCCAGCAGCCTTCCTGGGGACAGGGTACACGAGCAGTACTTC,CASSLPGDRVHEQYF
TRBV10-2,-,TRBJ1-5,-,TGCGCCAGCAGTGACCATCGACAGGTCCCCTACAATCAGCCCCAGCATTTT,CASSDHRQVPYNQPQHF
TRBV19,TRBD1,TRBJ1-5,-,TGTGCCAGTGCGCCGGGACAGGGGGTCTGGCAGCCCCAGCATTTT,CASAPGQGVWQPQHF
TRBV2,TRBD2,TRBJ2-5,-,TGTGCCAGCAAGAGCGGGGGCCAAGAGACCCAGTACTTC,CASKSGGQETQYF
TRBV30,-,TRBJ2-7,-,TGTGCCTGGAGTGTATACGGGTCCTACGAGCAGTACTTC,CAWSVYGSYEQYF
TRBV19,-,TRBJ1-3,-,TGTGCCAGTAGTATATATGAGCCGGGAAACACCATATATTTT,CASSIYEPGNTIYF
TRBV7-8,-,TRBJ1-2,few,TGTGCCAGCATGGACAGCTATGGCTACACCTTC,CASMDSYGYTF
TRBV5-6,-,TRBJ2-3,-,TGTGCCAGCAGCTTGGGTCAGAGGCCCACAGATACGCAGTATTTT,CASSLGQRPTDTQYF
TRBV5-1,-,TRBJ2-5,-,TGCGCCAGCAGCTTGGGGTTTAGGGGGCAAGAGACCCAGTACTTC,CASSLGFRGQETQYF
TRBV29-1,-,TRBJ1-2,-,TGCAGCGTTGAAGCCGTCCCGGGATCAAGTTATGGCTACACCTTC,CSVEAVPGSSYGYTF
TRBV27,-,TRBJ2-3,-,TGTGCCAGCAGTTTAGTCAGGGGTACGCAGTATTTT,CASSLVRGTQYF
TRBV13,TRBD1,TRBJ1-1,-,TGTGCCAGCAGCTACTCAGGGGGACCTGAAGCTTTCTTT,CASSYSGGPEAFF
TRBV9,-,TRBJ2-7,-,TGTGCCAGCAGCAGGACAGACCTCCACGAGCAGTACTTC,CASSRTDLHEQYF
TRBV2,TRBD1,TRBJ1-1,-,TGTGCCAGCAGTTGGACAGGGGGCTTCACTGAAGCTTTCTTT,CASSWTGGFTEAFF
TRBV4-2,-,TRBJ2-2,once,TGTGCCAGCAGCCAAGCGGGGGACACCGGGGAGCTGTTTTTT,CASSQAGDTGELFF
TRBV27,TRBD1,TRBJ1-1,-,TGTGCCAGCAGAAAAGGCCCGGGACAGGGGGACACTGAAGCTTTCTTT,CASRKGPGQGDTEAFF
TRBV2,-,TRBJ2-6,-,TGTGCCAGCAGCCTACCCCGATCCGCCTCTGGGGCCAACGTCCTGACTTTC,CASSLPRSASGANVLTF
TRBV2,-,TRBJ1-4,-,TGTGCCAGCAGACAGGGCGAAGAAAAACTGTTTTTT,CASRQGEEKLFF
TRBV2,TRBD1,TRBJ1-5,-,TGTGCCAGCGACAGGACAGGGGATCAACCCCAGCATTTT,CASDRTGDQPQHF